This record looks at one T cell receptor beta chain sequence and its context. The CDR3 runs 11 residues. Germline values: CDR1 SGHDN, CDR2 FVKESK. Trimming took off 6 bases at V and 5 bases at J, with 7 bases between the two ends. The sample is drawn from a study of blood T cell repertoires in COVID-19. Assay used: immunoSEQ multiplex PCR; TCRdb lists only in-frame clones, some missing. This table holds about 240,000 clones, more than 75% found once. The chain joins TRBV14 to TRBJ1-2; weak D call: TRBD1 (5 bases). The material sequenced was PBMCs or T cells enriched from blood (not recorded which). The receptor's source is a woman aged 40 to 50 with acute COVID-19. As DNA, the CDR3 is TGTGCCAGCAGTCGGGGGTATGGCTACACCTTC. Protein sequence: CASSRGYGYTF.